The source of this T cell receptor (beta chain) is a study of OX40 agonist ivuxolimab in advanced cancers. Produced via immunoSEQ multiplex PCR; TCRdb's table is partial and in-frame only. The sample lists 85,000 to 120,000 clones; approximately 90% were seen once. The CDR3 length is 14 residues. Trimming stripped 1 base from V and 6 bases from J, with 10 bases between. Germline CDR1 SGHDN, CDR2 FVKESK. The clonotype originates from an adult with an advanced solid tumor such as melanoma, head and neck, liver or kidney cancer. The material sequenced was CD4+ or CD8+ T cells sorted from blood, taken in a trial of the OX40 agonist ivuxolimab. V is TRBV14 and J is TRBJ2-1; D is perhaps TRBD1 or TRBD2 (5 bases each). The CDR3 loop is CASSQVGRANEQFF. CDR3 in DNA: TGTGCCAGCAGCCAAGTGGGACGGGCCAATGAGCAGTTCTTC.